This T cell receptor (beta chain) was sequenced in a study of T cell responses to AZD1222 COVID-19 vaccine. Concerning this clone: Its antigen is not known.

Sequencing was performed with immunoSEQ multiplex PCR; in TCRdb, only in-frame clones are kept and a portion is missing. The sample has 95,000 to 150,000 clones, 80% to 90% seen once; the top ten hold about 9.8%. This CDR3 region has 14 residues. Germline V gene data show CDR1 as SGHTA and CDR2 as FQGNSA. Trimming took off 5 bases at V and 8 bases at J, with 15 bases between the two ends. Whole-study findings and limits: Baseline serology detected seropositivity in only a handful of AZD1222 recipients. The donors showed a predominance of white British ancestry and of females, with possible underestimation of clonal diversity. Nearly half of unique spike-specific TCRs reportedly avoided B.1.351 and B.1.1.7 mutated regions.

The rearrangement links TRBV7-2 to TRBJ1-4; D call uncertain. The sequenced sample was peripheral blood, obtained on day 0 of AZD1222 vaccination. This sequence was found in an adult in good health. The CDR3 region has the DNA TGTGCCAGCAGCCAGATGCCCCCCACAGAAAAACTGTTTTTT. Its protein is CASSQMPPTEKLFF.